A single sample is the source of the 30 T cell receptor beta chains below, sequenced in a study of blood T cell repertoires in COVID-19. Profiled with immunoSEQ multiplex PCR; TCRdb holds only in-frame clones, not every one. The data contain approximately 430,000 clones, 70% to 90% of them singletons. Material for sequencing was peripheral blood. These receptors all come from a woman aged 25 to 45 with active or convalescent COVID-19.

V and J are TRBV7-8 and TRBJ1-1, with D maybe TRBD1 (5 bases). CDR1 is SGHVS and CDR2 is FQNEAQ in the germline V gene. This CDR3 is built from 16 residues. Trimming pared 3 bases from V and 6 bases from J, leaving 20 bases between. The chain's CDR3 is CASSFPVSGSGAEAFF. The CDR3 nucleotides are TGTGCCAGCAGCTTCCCCGTTTCAGGGTCGGGCGCTGAAGCTTTCTTT. Full variable domain (missing parts from reference TRBV7-8 and TRBJ1-1): GAGVSQSPRYKVAKRGQDVALRCDPISGHVSLFWYQQALGQGPEFLTYFQNEAQLDKSGLPSDRFFAERPEGSVSTLKIQRTQQEDSAVYLCASSFPVSGSGAEAFFGQGTRLTVV.

V is TRBV5-1 and J is TRBJ2-1; TRBD2 agrees at 7 bases. The CDR3 spans 14 residues. V trimming: 2 bases; J trimming: 5 bases; junction bases outside the gene matches: 4. Germline V gives CDR1 SGHRS, CDR2 YFSETQ. CDR3 sequence reads: CASSFKSGDNEQFF. The CDR3 DNA is TGCGCCAGCAGCTTTAAGAGCGGGGACAATGAGCAGTTCTTC.

The chain joins TRBV19 to TRBJ2-1, with D perhaps matching TRBD2 (6 bases). The CDR3 has 11 residues. The V end lost 8 bases, the J end lost 8 bases, and 10 bases lay between the germline ends. Germline loops: CDR1 LNHDA, CDR2 SQIVND (reference sequence). CDR3 amino acids: CASSRRDEQFF. The CDR3 DNA reads as TGTGCCAGTTCGCGGAGGGATGAGCAGTTCTTC.

This chain joins TRBV12-5 and TRBJ1-1; no reliable D call. Germline CDR1 is LGHNT and CDR2 is FRNRAP. The CDR3 spans 12 residues. V lost 8 bases, J lost 1 base, and 8 bases lay in between. CDR3 bases: TGTGCTAGTCGATCGGGGAACACTGAAGCTTTCTTT. Translated: CASRSGNTEAFF. Full variable domain (outside the CDR3, taken from reference TRBV12-5 and TRBJ1-1): DARVTQTPRHKVTEMGQEVTMRCQPILGHNTVFWYRQTMMQGLELLAYFRNRAPLDDSGMPKDRFSAEMPDATLATLKIQPSEPRDSAVYFCASRSGNTEAFFGQGTRLTVV.

The chain uses TRBV5-1 and TRBJ2-2; D uncertain. V dropped 2 bases and J dropped 0 bases, with 8 bases sitting between them. In germline, CDR1 is SGHRS, CDR2 YFSETQ. This CDR3 is 15 amino acids long. CDR3 sequence (DNA): TGCGCCAGCAGCTTACTTAGTACGAACACCGGGGAGCTGTTTTTT. Encoded protein: CASSLLSTNTGELFF.

In this sample, this clone turned up once. This chain joins TRBV19 and TRBJ1-2; D is unclear. The CDR3 runs to 14 residues. CDR1 is LNHDA and CDR2 is SQIVND in the germline V gene (reference sequence). With 0 bases removed from V and 7 bases from J, the gap between germline ends came to 12 bases. CDR3 amino acids: CASSIDFRPGGYTF. The DNA of the CDR3 is TGTGCCAGTAGTATAGATTTTAGGCCAGGTGGCTACACCTTC. Filled out from reference TRBV19 and TRBJ1-2, the complete variable domain reads DGGITQSPKYLFRKEGQNVTLSCEQNLNHDAMYWYRQDPGQGLRLIYYSQIVNDFQKGDIAEGYSVSREKKESFPLTVTSAQKNPTAFYLCASSIDFRPGGYTFGSGTRLTVV.

On this clone itself: At the DNA level, this CDR3 is encoded by other sequences in the same sample as well. The chain employs TRBV5-1 and TRBJ1-1; D not certain. Germline V gene sequence: CDR1 SGHRS, CDR2 YFSETQ. Trimming removed 0 bases from V and 1 base from J, with 7 bases in between. The CDR3 is 14 amino acids. The CDR3 reads CASSLGGENTEAFF. CDR3 in DNA: TGCGCCAGCAGCTTGGGCGGGGAGAACACTGAAGCTTTCTTT.

CDR3 loop: CASRQGYTEAFF. Here the CDR3 DNA reads TGTGCCAGCCGACAGGGCTACACTGAAGCTTTCTTT. This chain connects TRBV25-1 to TRBJ1-1, with 7 bases that match TRBD1. This CDR3 region has 12 residues. The V segment lost 8 bases and the J segment 3 bases; nucleotides outside the gene matches: 3. Germline values: CDR1 MGHDK, CDR2 SYGVNS.

This chain uses TRBV19 with TRBJ2-5, with TRBD2 identical over 15 bases. Looked up from germline, CDR1 is LNHDA and CDR2 is SQIVND (reference sequence). The trim removed 6 bases at V and 9 bases at J, leaving 5 bases unmatched. The CDR3 runs 14 residues. The CDR3 is CASRRTSGGASQYF. CDR3 nucleotide sequence: TGTGCCAGTAGGAGGACTAGCGGGGGGGCTTCCCAGTACTTC.

J is TRBJ2-7 and V is TRBV18; 12 bases match TRBD1. Germline CDR1 reads KGHSH; CDR2 reads LQKENI. Trimming cost V 4 bases and J 6 bases; bases outside gene matches: 1. The CDR3 length is 13 residues. CDR3 sequence (DNA): TGTGCCAGCTCACGGGACAGGGGGCTCGAGCAGTACTTC. This codes for CASSRDRGLEQYF. The variable domain in full, completed from reference TRBV18 and TRBJ2-7, reads NAGVMQNPRHLVRRRGQEARLRCSPMKGHSHVYWYRQLPEEGLKFMVYLQKENIIDESGMPKERFSAEFPKEGPSILRIQQVVRGDSAAYFCASSRDRGLEQYFGPGTRLTVT.

The chain is built from TRBV6-1 and TRBJ2-7, with 7 bases that match TRBD2. CDR1 is MNHNS and CDR2 is SASEGT in the germline V gene. CDR3 length: 16 residues. V trimming: 1 base; J trimming: 4 bases; junction bases outside the gene matches: 10. CDR3 protein: CASSEDGGSLGYEQYF. The CDR3 DNA follows: TGTGCCAGCAGTGAAGACGGCGGGAGTTTGGGGTACGAGCAGTACTTC.

CDR3 nucleotide sequence: TGTGCCAGCAGCGGCGGGACAGGGAGAGGAAAAAAAGAAAAACTGTTTTTT. Its translation: CASSGGTGRGKKEKLFF. This chain joins TRBV5-4 and TRBJ1-4; 9 bases are a match to TRBD1. The CDR3 sequence is 17 residues long. V gave up 4 bases and J gave up 8 bases; unmatched junction bases: 15. Germline assignment: CDR1 SGHNT and CDR2 YYREEE (reference sequence).

This rearrangement joins TRBV5-8 to TRBJ1-2; 9 nucleotides agree with TRBD1. Germline CDR1 SGHTS, CDR2 YDEGEE. With 2 bases clipped from V and 8 bases from J, the junction kept 16 bases outside the gene matches. This CDR3 comprises 17 residues. CDR3 residues: CASSLIYEGQGIWGYTF. CDR3 bases: TGTGCCAGCAGCTTAATTTATGAGGGACAGGGAATTTGGGGCTACACCTTC.

This clone appeared a single time. This chain uses TRBV19 with TRBJ2-3, with 7 bases aligning to TRBD2. Germline V gene data show CDR1 as LNHDA and CDR2 as SQIVND (reference sequence). Trimming took 6 bases from V and 2 from J; bases not matched to a gene: 11. This CDR3 comprises 16 residues. This chain's CDR3 is CASSSLSGIVTDTQYF. DNA of the CDR3: TGTGCCAGTAGCTCCCTCAGCGGGATAGTCACAGATACGCAGTATTTT.

The V call is TRBV9, the J call TRBJ1-1, with unresolved D. The CDR3 is made up of 16 amino acids. V shed 1 base and J shed 2 bases, with 15 bases lying between them. Germline V gene sequence: CDR1 SGDLS, CDR2 YYNGEE. CDR3 sequence reads: CASSVRSQHPNTEAFF. The DNA for the CDR3 is TGTGCCAGCAGCGTACGGAGCCAGCACCCTAACACTGAAGCTTTCTTT.

This rearrangement joins TRBV6-5 to TRBJ1-3, with D unresolved. Trimming left V 4 bases short and J 3 bases short, with 13 bases between. This CDR3 spans 15 amino acids. Germline CDR1 reads MNHEY; CDR2 reads SVGAGI. CDR3: CASSSVGSGGNTIYF. Here the CDR3 DNA reads TGTGCCAGCAGTTCGGTTGGGAGTGGTGGAAACACCATATATTTT.

The V gene is TRBV27, the J gene TRBJ2-2; possible D gene TRBD2, 5 bases. The germline V gene has CDR1 MNHEY and CDR2 SMNVEV (reference sequence). The CDR3 spans 14 residues. V lost 6 bases, J lost 1 base, and 9 bases lay in between. CDR3 amino acids: CASRWRMNTGELFF. CDR3 coding DNA: TGTGCCAGCAGATGGAGGATGAACACCGGGGAGCTGTTTTTT.

The CDR3 spells CVRSKKGQGKDEQYF. In DNA, the CDR3 is TGTGTCAGAAGCAAAAAGGGACAGGGTAAGGACGAGCAGTACTTC. The chain links TRBV7-5 to TRBJ2-7; the table assigns TRBD1, which was not confirmed against the DNA. TRBV7-5 is flagged as a pseudogene. The length of the CDR3 is 15 residues.

The chain carries TRBV19 and TRBJ1-5; no definite D call. CDR3 size: 14 residues. V gave up 3 bases and J gave up 0 bases, with 6 bases separating them. Germline V gene sequence: CDR1 LNHDA, CDR2 SQIVND (reference sequence). In DNA, the CDR3 is TGTGCCAGTAGTATCCCCCTTAGCAATCAGCCCCAGCATTTT. Translation: CASSIPLSNQPQHF.

V gene TRBV6-4 combines with J gene TRBJ2-3; the D gene is possibly TRBD2 (6 bases). CDR1 and CDR2 from the germline V gene are MRHNA and SNTAGT. CDR3 size: 14 residues. Trimming removed 4 bases from V and 1 base from J, with 9 bases in between. CDR3 sequence: CASSVASGTDTQYF. The DNA of the CDR3 is TGTGCCAGCAGTGTGGCTAGCGGCACAGATACGCAGTATTTT.

V and J are TRBV7-7 and TRBJ2-5; 7 bases fit TRBD2. Germline V lookup: CDR1 SSHAT, CDR2 FNYEAQ (reference sequence). There are 16 residues in the CDR3. The V gene end was trimmed by 5 bases and the J gene end by 2 bases; junction bases not matched to a gene: 11. In nucleotides, the CDR3 is TGTGCCAGCAGCCTGGCCTGGGCTAGCGGACAAGAGACCCAGTACTTC. It codes for CASSLAWASGQETQYF.

This clone was picked up a small number of times. The rearrangement joins TRBV4-1 to TRBJ1-1; D is ambiguous. Germline CDR1 is MGHRA and CDR2 is YSYEKL. V was trimmed by 0 bases and J by 1 base, leaving 12 bases between them. CDR3 length equals 16 residues. The CDR3 nucleotides read TGCGCCAGCAGCCAAGATTTGGCACACACGAACACTGAAGCTTTCTTT. Amino acids: CASSQDLAHTNTEAFF.

This chain uses TRBV6-5 with TRBJ2-1; 9 bases agree with TRBD2. The V gene's germline CDR1 is MNHEY and CDR2 SVGAGI. The CDR3 is made up of 14 amino acids. Trimming took 5 bases from V and 9 from J; bases not matched to a gene: 8. CDR3 sequence (DNA): TGTGCCAGCAGTCCCCGGACTAGCGAGGGTGAGCAGTTCTTC. The encoded protein is CASSPRTSEGEQFF.

The J gene is TRBJ1-2, the V gene TRBV7-2; no reliable D call. Trimming stripped 5 bases from V and 8 bases from J, with 18 bases between. CDR3 length: 14 amino acids. Germline CDR1 reads SGHTA; CDR2 reads FQGNSA. The CDR3 here is CASSPKVATGGYTF. The CDR3 DNA is TGTGCCAGCAGCCCCAAAGTGGCGACGGGGGGCTACACCTTC.

The V and J genes are TRBV27 and TRBJ2-3, with 8 bases identical to TRBD2. Per germline, CDR1 MNHEY and CDR2 SMNVEV (reference sequence). Trimming removed 3 bases from V and 5 bases from J; junction bases left unmatched: 7. The CDR3 totals 15 residues. Written as DNA, the CDR3 is TGTGCCAGCAGTTTGCGGCGGGGGGATCGAGATACGCAGTATTTT. Amino acids: CASSLRRGDRDTQYF.

The chain recombines TRBV6-5 with TRBJ2-5; TRBD2 agrees at 13 bases. The CDR3 totals 15 residues. J lost 0 bases, V lost 8 bases, and 3 bases had no gene match. Per germline, CDR1 MNHEY and CDR2 SVGAGI. The CDR3 coding sequence is TGTGCCAGCCGGACTAGCGGGGGCTACCAAGAGACCCAGTACTTC. This translates into CASRTSGGYQETQYF.

This chain uses TRBV4-2 with TRBJ2-1, with 12 bases identical to TRBD2. The CDR3 length is 18 residues. The J segment lost 0 bases and the V segment lost 4 bases, leaving 7 bases of the junction unmatched. Germline assignment: CDR1 LGHNA and CDR2 YNFKEQ. The CDR3 DNA sequence: TGTGCCAGCAGCCCTAGCGGGGGGGCCGGGAGCTCCTACAATGAGCAGTTCTTC. Translation: CASSPSGGAGSSYNEQFF.

This clone is a singleton in its sample. The chain carries TRBV5-1 and TRBJ2-6; 7 bases fit TRBD2. J was trimmed by 2 bases and V by 4 bases; bases with no gene match: 6. Germline CDR1 and CDR2: SGHRS and YFSETQ. The CDR3 runs 16 residues. CDR3 nucleotide sequence: TGCGCCAGCAGCCAGGAGGCGGGGGCTGGGGCCAACGTCCTGACTTTC. Its protein is CASSQEAGAGANVLTF. Using reference TRBV5-1 and TRBJ2-6 for the parts outside the CDR3, the full variable domain is KAGVTQTPRYLIKTRGQQVTLSCSPISGHRSVSWYQQTPGQGLQFLFEYFSETQRNKGNFPGRFSGRQFSNSRSEMNVSTLELGDSALYLCASSQEAGAGANVLTFGAGSRLTVL.

The chain is built from TRBV19 and TRBJ2-5; 12 nucleotides agree with TRBD2. Germline V gene lookup returns CDR1 LNHDA and CDR2 SQIVND (reference sequence). Unmatched junction bases numbered 8, after V lost 7 bases and J lost 5 bases. This CDR3 has 15 residues. The DNA of the CDR3 is TGTGCCAGTACCACGACTAGCGGGAGCCGGGAGACCCAGTACTTC. Translated, it gives CASTTTSGSRETQYF.

About this clone itself: At the DNA level, this CDR3 is encoded by other sequences in the same sample as well. This chain links TRBV2 with TRBJ1-1; D call uncertain. The CDR3 totals 11 residues. Germline V gives CDR1 SNHLY, CDR2 FYNNEI. The V and J ends lost 2 bases and 4 bases respectively, with 2 bases between them. The CDR3 DNA follows: TGTGCCAGCAGTGAACGCACTGAAGCTTTCTTT. This codes for CASSERTEAFF.